This TCR beta chain was documented in a study of identical twins (dated by TCRdb to between 2015 and 2016). Context from the whole study: To test whether fetal clonotypes persist, this study deep-sequenced TCR alpha and beta repertoires from monozygotic twins, from unrelated adults of various ages, and from cord blood. To rule out contamination, replicate twin experiments were performed at different times with different library preparation protocols. Study-wide conclusions, independent of this receptor: Invariant T cells such as MAIT and iNKT could partly confound zero-insertion analyses, although diverse VJ usage argued against such confounding for most clonotypes. In monozygotic twins, out-of-frame TCR alpha sharing was systematically underestimated by recombination models, although the models agreed with sharing between unrelated individuals. Because the same donors could not be followed over many years, conclusions were based on cross-sectional statistical analysis. Fewer insertions were carried by abundant cord blood beta clonotypes, a similar but weaker trend appeared in young adult naive repertoires, and no such trend appeared in memory repertoires. In beta out-of-frame sequences, excess twin sharing was weaker, because having fewer shared sequences lowered the signal-to-noise ratio. Compared with coincidental sharing between unrelated individuals, an excess of low generation-probability sequences was observed among out-of-frame TCR alpha sequences shared between twins.

The library was generated by 5' RACE. TCRdb records Illumina HiSeq 2000 as the sequencer. Template switching introduced a universal primer binding site; the final cDNA contained a unique molecular identifier, enabling accurate counting of TCR cDNA molecules. First-strand cDNA for TCR alpha and beta chains was synthesized from specific primers in the conserved constant-segment region. To control for contamination, each cDNA library was double barcoded with a SMART-Mk sample barcode plus Illumina barcodes. TruSeq adapter sequences along with Illumina sample barcodes were introduced in two successive PCR steps. Sequencing of the TCR alpha and beta cDNA libraries was done on the Illumina HiSeq platform using custom primers. The study's processing was this. MiGEC processed the raw reads to extract unique molecular identifiers, while MiXCR was used to determine the CDR3 positions. Recombination models were inferred per individual with the repgenHMM and IGoR tools using an EM algorithm. Shared clonotype analysis was performed with the tcR package in R, normalizing sharing by the product of cloneset sizes. To study raw recombination free of thymic and clonal selection effects, out-of-frame nonproductive sequences were analyzed. TCRdb reworked the public reads: Q25 trimming with fastp, MiXCR clone assembly, productive beta chains retained. Identical CDR3 protein sequences are pooled into one entry, listed with their most common genes and DNA. The V and J calls shown here were made by TCRdb, not taken from the authors' results. In all, the sample holds approximately 700,000 distinct CDR3 sequences, and 18% of those were seen once. The top ten clonotypes cover around 14% of the sample.

Every donor in the study was a healthy Caucasian. The twin cohort comprised three pairs of female monozygotic twins, all aged about 18 to 30 years. Peripheral blood mononuclear cells were the source from which RNA for the TCR libraries was isolated. In this sample, this clonotype turned up a few times. Its antigen remains unidentified. No much larger clone is present one base from it, and per-base qualities are unavailable. The germline V gene encodes CDR1 MGHRA and CDR2 YSYEKL. The CDR3 has 12 amino acids, counting the end cysteine and phenylalanine. The DNA shown is the 36-base CDR3, in frame from base 1. The junction shows trimming of 1 base on V and 5 bases on J, plus 3 bases between the germline ends. The data were also submitted as part of a second study, on T cells expressing NK-cell markers. In that second paper, the authors write: Three sorted T-cell subsets (CD3+CD56+NKG2C+, CD3+CD56+NKG2C- and CD3+CD56-NKG2C+) from several donors had their TCR beta-chain repertoires profiled. Among the eight sequenced donors, seven were HCMV-seropositive and one was HCMV-seronegative. To restrict sorting to alphabetaTCR-expressing T cells, an anti-gammadeltaTCR antibody was added in several experiments. In over five donors, the dominant CD3+CD56+NKG2C+ clonotypes were found to rank among the top 10 CD8+ clonotypes and to make up about 1.0-7.0% of CD8+ T cells. Those dominant clonotypes were again the most abundant among CD3+CD56-NKG2C+ cells in a few donors, at about 28.3-60.1%. Whether the expanded NKG2C-expressing T cell clones were specific for HCMV antigens remained unclear. The study sequenced eight donors, all healthy volunteers chosen at random: three men and five women. HCMV-specific IgG was detected in serum with a commercial ELISA kit to determine HCMV serostatus. For six donors, unsorted PBMC were also used to sequence bulk peripheral blood T-cell repertoires. MIGEC handled demultiplexing of the reads and grouping by UMI, while MiTCR was used to assemble and quantify clonotypes. To remove erroneous sequences, TCR cDNA sequences were retained only when supported by two or more reads. The tcR package was used for downstream repertoire analysis, and clonotypes were matched across fractions by CDR3 nucleotide sequence plus V segment. VDJmatch was used to annotate antigen specificity against VDJdb, with one amino acid substitution in CDR3 allowed.

Source material: PBMCs. This TCR derives from a woman younger than 35 in good health. The chain is assembled from TRBV4-1 and TRBJ1-5; the D gene identity is not certain. The CDR3 protein sequence reads: CASSQADQPQHF. Here is the DNA: TGCGCCAGCAGCCAAGCAGATCAGCCCCAGCATTTT.